This entry features one TCR beta chain sequence. Its antigen is not known. The data were taken from a study of shared clonotypes between healthy human individuals. Whole-study findings and limits: Generation probability values for non-shared clonotypes were lower than those for clonotypes shared by all four donors.

Naive-designated CD8 cells lacked CD45RO, were positively enriched for CCR7, and omitted terminally differentiated effector memory CD45RA+ cells. Here immunoSEQ multiplex PCR was the method, and the copy in TCRdb shows in-frame clones only, minus some. The sample carries roughly 1,800,000 clones, less than 95% recorded once. The CDR3 spans 17 residues. Per the germline V gene, CDR1 is LGHNA and CDR2 is YSLEER. Losses at the gene ends were 0 bases for V and 5 bases for J; bases not matched to a gene: 11. The sample comprised naive CD8+ T cells sorted from blood. This TCR came from a young man in good health. The chain joins TRBV4-3 to TRBJ2-3, with 7 bases identical to TRBD1. The CDR3 spells CASSQEPGPGGLDTQYF. DNA of the CDR3: TGCGCCAGCAGCCAAGAGCCTGGACCAGGGGGATTAGATACGCAGTATTTT.